These T cell receptor beta chains were read from a single sample in a study of monozygotic twins with inflammatory bowel disease. After re-calling the 5' RACE reads, TCRdb lists one entry per CDR3 protein, DNA absent. This table lists approximately 390,000 distinct CDR3 sequences. The sequenced sample consisted of blood. Receptor source: a human donor with ulcerative colitis or Crohn's disease, or a healthy co-twin of an affected twin (not recorded which). The CDR3 runs from the conserved cysteine through the conserved F or W. The order of the fields is J gene, V gene, CDR3 protein.

j_gene: TRBJ1-1; v_gene: TRBV12-3/TRBV12-4; CDR3aa: CASSSRSLNTEAFF
j_gene: TRBJ1-1; v_gene: TRBV27; CDR3aa: CASRGVWGTEAFF
j_gene: TRBJ1-1; v_gene: TRBV20-1; CDR3aa: CSVGTGNYRTEAFF
j_gene: TRBJ2-3; v_gene: TRBV20-1; CDR3aa: CSARGADQGPQYF
j_gene: TRBJ1-4; v_gene: TRBV5-1; CDR3aa: CASSLLGATNEKLFF
j_gene: TRBJ2-5; v_gene: TRBV30; CDR3aa: CAWSTPSETQYF
j_gene: TRBJ2-5; v_gene: TRBV7-9; CDR3aa: CASRSTGKETQYF
j_gene: TRBJ1-1; v_gene: TRBV29-1; CDR3aa: CSVARSRNTEAFF
j_gene: TRBJ2-1; v_gene: TRBV24-1; CDR3aa: CATSDTSASQFF
j_gene: TRBJ1-6; v_gene: TRBV6-1; CDR3aa: CASTPGGAVRGNSPLHF
j_gene: TRBJ2-1; v_gene: TRBV18; CDR3aa: CASSPGHLSSYNEQFF
j_gene: TRBJ2-4; v_gene: TRBV19; CDR3aa: CASSTPETGRKNIQYF
j_gene: TRBJ2-1; v_gene: TRBV5-1; CDR3aa: CASSTGQGSNNEQFF
j_gene: TRBJ1-6; v_gene: TRBV12-3/TRBV12-4; CDR3aa: CASRRGVSPLHF
j_gene: TRBJ2-5; v_gene: TRBV20-1; CDR3aa: CSARTSGGALGTQYF
j_gene: TRBJ1-5; v_gene: TRBV27; CDR3aa: CASRDRTGGNQPQHF
j_gene: TRBJ2-7; v_gene: TRBV11-2; CDR3aa: CASSLDRDWRTYEQYF
j_gene: TRBJ2-5; v_gene: TRBV24-1; CDR3aa: CATSDWGQQGTQYF
j_gene: TRBJ2-1; v_gene: TRBV5-5; CDR3aa: CASSPLHRDRVTYNEQFF
j_gene: TRBJ1-5; v_gene: TRBV19; CDR3aa: CASSIGVQPQHF
j_gene: TRBJ1-3; v_gene: TRBV6-2/TRBV6-3; CDR3aa: CASTSGFYSGNTIYF
j_gene: TRBJ2-2; v_gene: TRBV4-3; CDR3aa: CASSLDGGSGTGELFF
j_gene: TRBJ2-1; v_gene: TRBV12-3/TRBV12-4; CDR3aa: CASRRGGGLLYNEQFF
j_gene: TRBJ2-1; v_gene: TRBV5-1; CDR3aa: CASSFGDRGLREQFF
j_gene: TRBJ2-2; v_gene: TRBV7-3; CDR3aa: CATSTGESTGELFF
j_gene: TRBJ2-3; v_gene: TRBV7-2; CDR3aa: CASSSMGGTDTQYF
j_gene: TRBJ1-6; v_gene: TRBV6-1; CDR3aa: CASRAGLPNSPLHF
j_gene: TRBJ1-2; v_gene: TRBV5-6; CDR3aa: CASSLDMSIFKGYTF
j_gene: TRBJ2-1; v_gene: TRBV11-2; CDR3aa: CASSSPKAIGAHPNEQFF
j_gene: TRBJ2-1; v_gene: TRBV28; CDR3aa: CASRVTGGNEQFF
j_gene: TRBJ2-2; v_gene: TRBV20-1; CDR3aa: CSATGTSNAGELFF
j_gene: TRBJ2-7; v_gene: TRBV24-1; CDR3aa: CATSDADRGTYEQYF
j_gene: TRBJ2-3; v_gene: TRBV7-6; CDR3aa: CASSLVLAGGLADTQYF
j_gene: TRBJ2-7; v_gene: TRBV5-1; CDR3aa: CASSLLGGGIYEQYF
j_gene: TRBJ2-1; v_gene: TRBV11-3; CDR3aa: CASSSSSGGEQFF
j_gene: TRBJ2-3; v_gene: TRBV6-2/TRBV6-3; CDR3aa: CASRAGAARDTQYF